This TCR beta chain was identified in a study of long-term antiretroviral therapy in people with HIV. In the study overall: The 2015 immediate-ART recommendation was preceded by the earliest samples by about a decade.

Assay version v3.0 of immunoSEQ was used, and it was run at survey level. The repertoire was sequenced with immunoSEQ multiplex PCR; TCRdb's copy has only in-frame clones and lacks some. The data contain fewer than 40,000 clones, around 79% of them singletons. The CDR3 consists of 14 residues. Germline V CDR1 and CDR2: MDHEN, SYDVKM. V lost 6 bases, J lost 7 bases, and 16 bases lay in between. The sequence derives from a man younger than 35 with HIV. The source was unsorted PBMCs, collected 1.9 years after starting antiretroviral therapy. J is TRBJ1-5 and V is TRBV28, with D uncertain. Here the CDR3 reads CASSLDGERQPQHF. The CDR3 DNA is TGTGCCAGCAGCCTAGATGGGGAAAGGCAGCCCCAGCATTTT.